Shown below are 5 T cell receptor beta chains from a single sample sequenced in a study of T cell repertoires in cytomegalovirus infection. TCRdb re-analysed the reads in MiXCR, keeping a single row per CDR3 protein. This table holds 500,000 or so distinct CDR3 sequences, more than 15% found once. Input material: CD8+ T cells from PBMCs. The source of these receptors is a human donor in good health (CMV status not recorded). Some clones in this sample may be carry-over from other donors' samples.

With regard to this clonotype: This may stem from a read error, because a much larger clone lies one nucleotide away. Since the CDR3 does not end with the conserved phenylalanine or tryptophan, this likely comes from a read error. The CDR3 region has the DNA TGTGCCAGCAGTTTTAGGCAGGGCCGATCTTACAATGAGCAGTTCTTA. Translated: CASSFRQGRSYNEQFL. The chain employs TRBV28 and TRBJ2-1, with D tentatively TRBD1 (5 bases). With 3 bases removed from V and 4 bases from J, the gap between germline ends came to 16 bases. Germline CDR1 reads MDHEN; CDR2 reads SYDVKM. The CDR3 loop spans 16 amino acids.

The sample holds many counts of this clonotype. The CDR3 DNA is TGTGCCAGCAGTCCCCCCCTGACTAGCGAATCCTACAATGAGCAGTTCTTC. Protein sequence: CASSPPLTSESYNEQFF. The chain combines TRBV28 with TRBJ2-1; 8 nucleotides line up with TRBD2. Germline values: CDR1 MDHEN, CDR2 SYDVKM. J was trimmed by 1 base and V by 5 bases; bases with no gene match: 10. The CDR3 runs 17 residues.

This clonotype has a count of ten or more. The rearrangement uses TRBV11-3 and TRBJ1-2, with TRBD1 identical over 10 bases. Germline trimming cut 5 bases from V and 6 bases from J; bases unmatched to any gene: 3. The CDR3 is 13 residues long. Germline V gene lookup returns CDR1 SGHNT and CDR2 YENEEA. CDR3 residues: CASSRGTGDGYTF. CDR3 nucleotide sequence: TGTGCCAGCAGCCGAGGGACAGGGGATGGCTACACCTTC.

This clonotype was seen at least ten times. The chain couples TRBV11-2 to TRBJ2-7; 11 nucleotides align to TRBD2. Trimming took 0 bases from V and 2 from J; bases not matched to a gene: 3. Germline loops: CDR1 SGHAT, CDR2 FQNNGV. There are 16 residues in the CDR3. DNA for the CDR3: TGTGCCAGCAGCTTAGAACTAGCGGGGGCGACCTACGAGCAGTACTTC. Amino acid sequence: CASSLELAGATYEQYF.

This clonotype was picked up a small number of times. The rearrangement joins TRBV19 to TRBJ2-2; D gene ambiguous. There are 15 residues in the CDR3. Germline CDR1 is LNHDA and CDR2 is SQIVND (reference sequence). V dropped 3 bases and J dropped 0 bases, with 8 bases sitting between them. In DNA, the CDR3 is TGTGCCAGTAGTATGCTACAATCGAACACCGGGGAGCTGTTTTTT. It is translated as CASSMLQSNTGELFF.